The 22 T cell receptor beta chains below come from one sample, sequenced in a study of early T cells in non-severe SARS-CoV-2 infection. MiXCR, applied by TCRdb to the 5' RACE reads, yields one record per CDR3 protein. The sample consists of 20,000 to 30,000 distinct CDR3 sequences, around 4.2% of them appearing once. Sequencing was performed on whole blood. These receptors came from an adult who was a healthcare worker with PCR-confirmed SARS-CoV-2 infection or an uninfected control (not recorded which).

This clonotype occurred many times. CDR3 loop: CSARGLAGSSRFGELFF. For the CDR3, the DNA is TGCAGTGCTAGAGGTTTAGCGGGAAGTTCGAGGTTCGGGGAGCTGTTTTTT. The rearrangement uses TRBV20-1 and TRBJ2-2; 8 bases line up with TRBD2. The CDR3 totals 17 residues. Germline lookup yields CDR1 DFQATT and CDR2 SNEGSKA (reference sequence). Trimming removed 1 base from V and 7 bases from J; junction bases left unmatched: 14.

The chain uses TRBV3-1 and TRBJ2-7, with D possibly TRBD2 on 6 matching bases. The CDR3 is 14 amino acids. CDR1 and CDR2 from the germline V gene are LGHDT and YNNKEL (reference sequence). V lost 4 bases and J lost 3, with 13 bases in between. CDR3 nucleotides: TGTGCCAGCAGCCCCCGGGAGCGAGGCTACGAGCAGTACTTC. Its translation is CASSPRERGYEQYF.

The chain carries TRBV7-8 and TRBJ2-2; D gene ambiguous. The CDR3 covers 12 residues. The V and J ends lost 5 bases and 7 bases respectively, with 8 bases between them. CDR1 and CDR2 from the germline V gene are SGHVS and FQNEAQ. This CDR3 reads CASSPPGGELFF. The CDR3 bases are TGTGCCAGCAGCCCCCCTGGCGGGGAGCTGTTTTTT.

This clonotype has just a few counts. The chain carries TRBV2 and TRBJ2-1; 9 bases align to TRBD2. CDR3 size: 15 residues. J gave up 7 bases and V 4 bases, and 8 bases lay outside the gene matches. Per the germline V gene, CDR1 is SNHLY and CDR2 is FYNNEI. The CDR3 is CASSGREGQRNEQFF. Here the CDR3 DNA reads TGTGCCAGCAGTGGGCGGGAGGGCCAGAGGAATGAGCAGTTCTTC.

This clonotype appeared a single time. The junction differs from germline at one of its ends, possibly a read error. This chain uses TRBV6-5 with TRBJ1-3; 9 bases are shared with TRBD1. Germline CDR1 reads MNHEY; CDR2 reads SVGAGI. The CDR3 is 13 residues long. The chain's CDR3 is CASSYPGQGPIYF. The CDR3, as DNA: TGTGCGAGCAGTTACCCAGGACAGGGGCCCATATATTTT.

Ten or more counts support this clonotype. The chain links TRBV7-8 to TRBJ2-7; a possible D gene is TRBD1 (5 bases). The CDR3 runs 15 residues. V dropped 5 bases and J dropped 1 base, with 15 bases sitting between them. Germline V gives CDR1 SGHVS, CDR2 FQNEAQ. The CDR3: CASSPQVTLSYEQYF. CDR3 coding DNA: TGTGCCAGCAGCCCACAGGTTACTCTTTCCTACGAGCAGTACTTC.

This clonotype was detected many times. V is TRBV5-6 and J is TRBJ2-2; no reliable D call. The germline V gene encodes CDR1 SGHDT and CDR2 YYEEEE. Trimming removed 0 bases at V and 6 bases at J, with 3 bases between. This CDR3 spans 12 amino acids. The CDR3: CASSLAAGELFF. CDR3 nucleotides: TGTGCCAGCAGCTTGGCAGCCGGGGAGCTGTTTTTT.

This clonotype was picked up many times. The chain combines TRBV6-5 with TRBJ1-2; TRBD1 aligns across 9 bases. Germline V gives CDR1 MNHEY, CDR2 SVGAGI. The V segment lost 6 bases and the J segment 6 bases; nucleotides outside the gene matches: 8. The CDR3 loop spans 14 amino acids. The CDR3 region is CASRRITGGHGYTF. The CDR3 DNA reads TGTGCCAGCAGACGAATTACAGGGGGCCATGGCTACACCTTC.

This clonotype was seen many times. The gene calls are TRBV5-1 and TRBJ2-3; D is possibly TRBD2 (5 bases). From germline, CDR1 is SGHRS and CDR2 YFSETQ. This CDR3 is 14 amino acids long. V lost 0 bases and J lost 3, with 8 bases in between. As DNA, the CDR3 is TGCGCCAGCAGCTTGGGGCGGGCTACAGATACGCAGTATTTT. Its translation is CASSLGRATDTQYF.

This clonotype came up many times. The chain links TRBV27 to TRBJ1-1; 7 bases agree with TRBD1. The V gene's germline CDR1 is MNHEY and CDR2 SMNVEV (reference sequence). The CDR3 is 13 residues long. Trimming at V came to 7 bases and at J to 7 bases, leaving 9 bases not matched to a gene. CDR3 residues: CASKRGQFGEAFF. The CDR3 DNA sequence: TGTGCCAGCAAAAGGGGGCAGTTCGGTGAAGCTTTCTTT.

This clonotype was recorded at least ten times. CDR3 nucleotides: TGTGCCAGCAGTCCGGGGGAGGGAAGAGAGACCCAGTACTTC. This translates into CASSPGEGRETQYF. The rearrangement uses TRBV7-7 and TRBJ2-5; 7 bases match TRBD2. The CDR3 is 14 residues long. V shed 6 bases, J shed 4 bases, and the junction held 8 bases outside the gene matches. Germline CDR1 reads SSHAT; CDR2 reads FNYEAQ (reference sequence).

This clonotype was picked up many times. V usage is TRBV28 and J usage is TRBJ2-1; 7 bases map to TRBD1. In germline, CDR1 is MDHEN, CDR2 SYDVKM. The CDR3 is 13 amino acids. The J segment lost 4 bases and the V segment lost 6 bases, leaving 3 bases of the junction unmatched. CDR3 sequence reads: CASSRDSYNEQFF. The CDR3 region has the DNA TGTGCCAGCAGCCGGGACAGTTACAATGAGCAGTTCTTC.

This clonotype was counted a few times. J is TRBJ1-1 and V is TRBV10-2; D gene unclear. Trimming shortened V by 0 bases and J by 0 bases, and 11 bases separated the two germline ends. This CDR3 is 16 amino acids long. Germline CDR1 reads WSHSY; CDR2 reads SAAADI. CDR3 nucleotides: TGCGCCAGCAGTGAGTCGGTGGTGTGGATGAACACTGAAGCTTTCTTT. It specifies CASSESVVWMNTEAFF.

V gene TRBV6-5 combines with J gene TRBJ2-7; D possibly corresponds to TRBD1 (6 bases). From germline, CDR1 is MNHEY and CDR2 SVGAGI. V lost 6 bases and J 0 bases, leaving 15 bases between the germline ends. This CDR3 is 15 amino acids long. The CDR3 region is CASSQQGRSSYEQYF. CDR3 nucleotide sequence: TGTGCCAGCAGCCAACAGGGTAGAAGCTCCTACGAGCAGTACTTC.

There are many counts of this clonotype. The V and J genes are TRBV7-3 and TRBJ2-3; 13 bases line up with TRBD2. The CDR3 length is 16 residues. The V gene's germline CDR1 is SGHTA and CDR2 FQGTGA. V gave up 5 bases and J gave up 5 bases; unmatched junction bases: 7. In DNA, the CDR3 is TGTGCCAGCAGCGGCGGACTAGCGGGAGCGAAAGATACGCAGTATTTT. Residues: CASSGGLAGAKDTQYF. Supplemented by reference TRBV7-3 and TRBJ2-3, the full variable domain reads GAGVSQTPSNKVTEKGKYVELRCDPISGHTALYWYRQSLGQGPEFLIYFQGTGAADDSGLPNDRFFAVRPEGSVSTLKIQRTERGDSAVYLCASSGGLAGAKDTQYFGPGTRLTVL.

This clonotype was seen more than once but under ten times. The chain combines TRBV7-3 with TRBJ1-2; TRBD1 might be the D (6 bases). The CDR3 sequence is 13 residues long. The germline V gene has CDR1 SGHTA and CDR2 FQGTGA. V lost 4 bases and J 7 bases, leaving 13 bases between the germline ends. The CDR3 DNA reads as TGTGCCAGCAGCTCCCGCCAGGGGATTGGCTACACCTTC. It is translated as CASSSRQGIGYTF.

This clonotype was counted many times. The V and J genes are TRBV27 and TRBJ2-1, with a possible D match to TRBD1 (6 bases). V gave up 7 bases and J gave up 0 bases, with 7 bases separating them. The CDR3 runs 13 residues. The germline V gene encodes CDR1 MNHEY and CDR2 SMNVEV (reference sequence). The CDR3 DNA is TGTGCCAGCAAGGACAGCTCCTACAATGAGCAGTTCTTC. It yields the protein CASKDSSYNEQFF.

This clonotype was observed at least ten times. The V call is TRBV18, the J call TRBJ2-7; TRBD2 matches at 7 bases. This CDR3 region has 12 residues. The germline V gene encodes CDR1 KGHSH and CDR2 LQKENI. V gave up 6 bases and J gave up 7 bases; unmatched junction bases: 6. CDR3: CASSPGTKEQYF. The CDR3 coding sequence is TGTGCCAGCTCCCCCGGGACTAAAGAGCAGTACTTC.

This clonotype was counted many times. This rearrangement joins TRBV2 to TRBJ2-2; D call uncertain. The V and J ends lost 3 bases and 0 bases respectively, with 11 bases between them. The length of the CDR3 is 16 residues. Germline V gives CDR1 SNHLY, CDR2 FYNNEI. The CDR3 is CASSERQATNTGELFF. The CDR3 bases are TGTGCCAGCAGTGAGAGGCAGGCGACGAACACCGGGGAGCTGTTTTTT.

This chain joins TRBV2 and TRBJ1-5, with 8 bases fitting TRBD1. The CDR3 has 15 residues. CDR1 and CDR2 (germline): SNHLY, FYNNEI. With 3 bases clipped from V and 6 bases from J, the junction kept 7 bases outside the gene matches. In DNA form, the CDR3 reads TGTGCCAGCAGTGAGGGGGGACAGGTAATTCAGCCCCAGCATTTT. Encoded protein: CASSEGGQVIQPQHF.

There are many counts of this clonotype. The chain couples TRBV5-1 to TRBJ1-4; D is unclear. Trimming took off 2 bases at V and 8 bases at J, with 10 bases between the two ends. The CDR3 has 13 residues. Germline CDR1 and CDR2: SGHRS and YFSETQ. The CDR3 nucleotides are TGCGCCAGCAGCTTTGGGATCGGAGAAAAACTGTTTTTT. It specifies CASSFGIGEKLFF.

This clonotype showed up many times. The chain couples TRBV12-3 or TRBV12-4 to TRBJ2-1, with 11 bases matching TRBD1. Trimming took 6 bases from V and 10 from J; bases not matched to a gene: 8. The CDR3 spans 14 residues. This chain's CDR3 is CASRPGQGAREQFF. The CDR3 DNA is TGTGCCAGCAGGCCCGGACAGGGGGCGCGGGAGCAGTTCTTC.